The T cell receptor beta chain described here comes from a study of a mutant IDH1 vaccine in newly diagnosed glioma. Study overall: Eight vaccine injections were given to patients in weeks 1, 3, 5, 7, 11, 15, 19 and 23. Antecedent treatment encompassed radiotherapy, temozolomide, or their combination; the majority received both. Vaccines began 4-6 weeks after radiotherapy alone, or with temozolomide cycles.

CDR1 MNHEY and CDR2 SMNVEV come from the germline V gene (reference sequence). V was pared by 8 bases and J by 0 bases, with 17 bases between. This CDR3 is built from 17 residues. The table came from immunoSEQ multiplex PCR; TCRdb's copy has only in-frame clones and leaves some out. The table records tens of thousands of clones, roughly four fifths of them present only once. General study results and limits: Among patients, 90% to 95% showed immune responses induced by the vaccine.

The time point here: week 5, during vaccination. Doses comprised 300 ug of mutant IDH1 20-mer peptide each, plus topical imiquimod. Remarks on this clone: Its antigen is not known.

This chain links TRBV27 with TRBJ2-6; tentative D call: TRBD2 (6 bases). This specimen consisted of PBMCs, obtained from a glioma patient whose treatment included an IDH1 peptide vaccine. This clonotype originated in a man between 25 and 39 years old with glioma. CDR3 protein: CASGRPKVGSGANVLTF. Written as DNA, the CDR3 is TGTGCCAGCGGGAGGCCTAAGGTGGGCTCTGGGGCCAACGTCCTGACTTTC.